The T cell receptor (beta chain) under discussion was sequenced for a study of blood T cell repertoires in COVID-19. Study information: The United States, Italy and Spain were the sources of the acute and convalescent COVID-19 samples. Nucleic acid was either cDNA or gDNA, and it came from T cells, B-cell-depleted T cells, or PBMCs.

Original analysis: Amplification of reference gene primers was used by the study to estimate nucleated cell counts. Clones were read by immunoSEQ multiplex PCR, and TCRdb kept only the in-frame ones, dropping some. Clone size and the V and J calls come from that table; the DNA yielded D and trimming. This sample yields some 31,000 clones, of which 85% are seen a single time; approximately 18% belongs to the top ten. The origin of this receptor is a woman aged 60 to 75 with active COVID-19. Sequenced input: peripheral blood.

The CDR3 region has the DNA TGTGCCAGCAGCTTCGGCGGGGTTTTGACAGATACGCAGTATTTT. This gives the protein CASSFGGVLTDTQYF. The genes are TRBV5-5 and TRBJ2-3, with D possibly matching TRBD2 (6 bases). Germline loops: CDR1 SGHKS, CDR2 YYEKEE (reference sequence). CDR3 size: 15 residues. V lost 2 bases and J 3 bases, leaving 13 bases between the germline ends.